This T cell receptor beta chain stems from a study of vaccination and CD4 T cells after COVID-19. Points on this clonotype: What it binds is unknown.

The Oncomine TCR Beta short-read assay sequenced DNA from cultured CD4+ T cells. Each CDR3 protein is one row after TCRdb ran MiXCR on the PCR reads. The table lists 13,000 to 15,000 distinct CDR3 sequences, roughly 50% of them singletons. CDR1 is LGHNA, CDR2 YNFKEQ, per germline. The CDR3 loop spans 16 amino acids. Unmatched junction bases numbered 4, after V lost 3 bases and J lost 2 bases. The treatment is: approximately nine-day PBMC culture with coronavirus spike peptide pools or control peptides (ViraFEST assay). The chain employs TRBV4-2 and TRBJ2-3, with 11 bases identical to TRBD2. Sequenced material: CD4+ T cells from blood, cultured in vitro. The receptor was derived from a human donor who had recovered from COVID-19. CDR3 region: CASSQGTSGATDTQYF. The CDR3 coding sequence is TGTGCCAGCAGCCAGGGGACTAGCGGTGCCACAGATACGCAGTATTTT.